The next 30 T cell receptor beta chains were all read from a single sample in a study of blood T cell repertoires in COVID-19. Method: immunoSEQ multiplex PCR; TCRdb's copy keeps in-frame clones and lacks some. The profile shows 100,000 or so clones, over 75% of them singletons. The sample taken for sequencing was peripheral blood. The source is a woman aged 60-75 years with acute or convalescent COVID-19.

The chain carries TRBV3-1 (or the pseudogene TRBV3-2) and TRBJ2-1; 9 bases are shared with TRBD2. V gave up 2 bases and J gave up 7 bases; unmatched junction bases: 9. The CDR3 is 16 amino acids. CDR1 LGHDT and CDR2 YNNKEL come from the germline V gene (reference sequence). The DNA for the CDR3 is TGTGCCAGCAGCCAAACGCTAGCGGGACCTCCGAATGAGCAGTTCTTC. Amino acids: CASSQTLAGPPNEQFF.

The rearrangement links TRBV5-1 to TRBJ2-1, with 8 bases that match TRBD2. J gave up 0 bases and V 0 bases, and 11 bases lay outside the gene matches. The CDR3 consists of 19 residues. Germline assignment: CDR1 SGHRS and CDR2 YFSETQ. The CDR3 reads CASSLARASGLSSYNEQFF. In DNA form, the CDR3 reads TGCGCCAGCAGCTTGGCTCGGGCTAGCGGGTTAAGCTCCTACAATGAGCAGTTCTTC.

V gene TRBV19 combines with J gene TRBJ1-3; D perhaps matches TRBD1 (6 bases). The CDR3 spans 15 residues. The germline V gene encodes CDR1 LNHDA and CDR2 SQIVND (reference sequence). Trimming stripped 4 bases from V and 6 bases from J, with 16 bases between. The CDR3 protein is CASSTDRSLANTIYF. CDR3 DNA sequence: TGTGCCAGTAGTACCGACAGGAGCCTCGCAAACACCATATATTTT.

The V call is TRBV30, the J call TRBJ1-6; 10 positions agree with TRBD1. V dropped 0 bases and J dropped 9; count of bases not matched to a gene: 5. Germline V lookup: CDR1 GTSNPN, CDR2 SVGIG (reference sequence). This CDR3 has 15 amino acids. CDR3 in amino acids: CAWSVPTGGTSPLHF. The DNA of the CDR3 is TGTGCCTGGAGTGTACCGACAGGGGGCACTTCACCCCTCCACTTT.

This chain links TRBV18 with TRBJ2-4, with 12 bases fitting TRBD1. The CDR3 extends over 16 amino acids. The trim removed 2 bases at V and 8 bases at J, leaving 7 bases unmatched. Germline CDR1 and CDR2: KGHSH and LQKENI. In DNA form, the CDR3 reads TGTGCCAGCTCACCAAAGGGGACAGGGGGCCGAGACATTCAGTACTTC. It is translated as CASSPKGTGGRDIQYF. Together with reference TRBV18 and TRBJ2-4, the CDR3 gives the full variable domain: NAGVMQNPRHLVRRRGQEARLRCSPMKGHSHVYWYRQLPEEGLKFMVYLQKENIIDESGMPKERFSAEFPKEGPSILRIQQVVRGDSAAYFCASSPKGTGGRDIQYFGAGTRLSVL.

The CDR3 DNA is TGTGCCAGCAGGCCAGGGGGCTCTCCCCAGCATTTT. Encoded protein: CASRPGGSPQHF. This chain joins TRBV28 and TRBJ1-5; 8 bases are shared with TRBD1. Germline CDR1 is MDHEN and CDR2 is SYDVKM. The ends lost 6 bases at V and 10 bases at J; junction bases unmatched: 5. This CDR3 contains 12 residues.

The sample holds one count of this clone. This chain connects TRBV7-9 to TRBJ1-5; TRBD1 might be the D (6 bases). This CDR3 region has 16 residues. In germline, CDR1 is SEHNR, CDR2 FQNEAQ (reference sequence). Trimming pared 4 bases from V and 0 bases from J, leaving 13 bases between. The CDR3 DNA sequence: TGTGCCAGCAGCTCCTACAGGGACTATAGCAATCAGCCCCAGCATTTT. This translates into CASSSYRDYSNQPQHF.

This chain links TRBV7-3 with TRBJ2-2, with D perhaps TRBD2 (6 bases). Germline assignment: CDR1 SGHTA and CDR2 FQGTGA. This CDR3 region has 13 residues. Trimming left V 5 bases short and J 6 bases short, with 10 bases between. DNA of the CDR3: TGTGCCAGCAGCGTCCGGGAGCCCGGGGAGCTGTTTTTT. Translating gives CASSVREPGELFF.

V and J are TRBV29-1 and TRBJ1-2; 7 bases are a match to TRBD1. Looked up from germline, CDR1 is SQVTM and CDR2 is ANQGSEA. The CDR3 loop spans 11 amino acids. V was clipped by 3 bases and J by 14 bases; unmatched bases: 9. The CDR3 sequence is CSVETGTYLTF. DNA for the CDR3: TGCAGCGTTGAGACAGGGACCTATTTGACCTTC.

This clone was counted a few times. The genes are TRBV19 and TRBJ2-7, with D possibly being TRBD1 (5 bases). The CDR3 covers 11 residues. The germline V gene has CDR1 LNHDA and CDR2 SQIVND (reference sequence). V gave up 7 bases and J gave up 3 bases, with 7 bases separating them. The CDR3, as DNA: TGTGCCAGTAAGGGGATCTACGAGCAGTACTTC. This codes for CASKGIYEQYF. The complete variable domain, with remaining parts taken from reference TRBV19 and TRBJ2-7, reads DGGITQSPKYLFRKEGQNVTLSCEQNLNHDAMYWYRQDPGQGLRLIYYSQIVNDFQKGDIAEGYSVSREKKESFPLTVTSAQKNPTAFYLCASKGIYEQYFGPGTRLTVT.

The chain has TRBV5-1 and TRBJ2-2, with TRBD1 matching 9 bases. The CDR3 runs to 15 residues. Germline CDR1 SGHRS, CDR2 YFSETQ. J lost 5 bases, V lost 6 bases, and 8 bases had no gene match. CDR3: CASTEGTGYTGELFF. CDR3 bases: TGCGCCAGCACAGAAGGGACAGGGTATACCGGGGAGCTGTTTTTT.

This chain joins TRBV2 and TRBJ2-2; D is perhaps TRBD1 (6 bases). The CDR3 covers 15 residues. Germline-derived CDR1 and CDR2 are SNHLY and FYNNEI. With 3 bases removed from V and 7 bases from J, the gap between germline ends came to 15 bases. The CDR3 nucleotides read TGTGCCAGCAGTGAGGCTTGGGGGCATATCGGGGAGCTGTTTTTT. Its protein product is CASSEAWGHIGELFF. The whole variable domain, filled in from reference TRBV2 and TRBJ2-2, reads EPEVTQTPSHQVTQMGQEVILRCVPISNHLYFYWYRQILGQKVEFLVSFYNNEISEKSEIFDDQFSVERPDGSNFTLKIRSTKLEDSAMYFCASSEAWGHIGELFFGEGSRLTVL.

This clone appeared a single time. The chain is built from TRBV29-1 and TRBJ2-3; TRBD2 agrees at 8 bases. Germline CDR1 is SQVTM and CDR2 is ANQGSEA. This CDR3 comprises 15 residues. V was pared by 4 bases and J by 2 bases, with 8 bases of the junction left unmatched. In DNA form, the CDR3 reads TGCAGCGTTGTAGGGGCGGGGGGATTCACAGATACGCAGTATTTT. It encodes CSVVGAGGFTDTQYF.

The chain uses TRBV18 and TRBJ1-4; D is undetermined. The CDR3 consists of 15 residues. The germline gives CDR1 KGHSH, CDR2 LQKENI. V lost 2 bases and J 8 bases, leaving 15 bases between the germline ends. The CDR3 sequence is CASSPEGSGREKLFF. The DNA for the CDR3 is TGTGCCAGCTCACCAGAAGGGAGCGGACGGGAAAAACTGTTTTTT.

This clone was observed once. CDR3 nucleotides: TGTGCCAGCAGGCCCAGCGGGAGGAATGAGCAGTTCTTC. Its translation is CASRPSGRNEQFF. The chain recombines TRBV6-5 with TRBJ2-1; 9 nucleotides line up with TRBD2. The length of the CDR3 is 13 residues. CDR1 is MNHEY and CDR2 is SVGAGI in the germline V gene. The J segment lost 7 bases and the V segment lost 6 bases, leaving 4 bases of the junction unmatched.

The rearrangement links TRBV6-5 to TRBJ2-2; 13 bases map to TRBD2. V was pared by 4 bases and J by 6 bases, with 5 bases of the junction left unmatched. The germline gives CDR1 MNHEY, CDR2 SVGAGI. This CDR3 is built from 16 residues. CDR3 in amino acids: CASSSGTSGTAGELFF. The CDR3 DNA follows: TGTGCCAGCAGTTCCGGGACTAGCGGGACCGCCGGGGAGCTGTTTTTT.

The chain links TRBV28 to TRBJ2-7, with a tentative D call TRBD2 (7 bases). Germline assignment: CDR1 MDHEN and CDR2 SYDVKM. V lost 5 bases to trimming and J lost 6 bases, with 17 bases between them. The CDR3 spans 14 residues. The CDR3 DNA reads as TGTGCCAGCAGTCTTACAGGGAAGCGGGGCGAGCAGTACGTC. Its translation is CASSLTGKRGEQYV.

The chain uses TRBV2 and TRBJ2-7; 8 bases line up with TRBD1. V dropped 4 bases and J dropped 3; count of bases not matched to a gene: 5. The germline V gene has CDR1 SNHLY and CDR2 FYNNEI. This CDR3 has 14 amino acids. Here the CDR3 reads CASSGGTGYYEQYF. The CDR3 nucleotides read TGTGCCAGCAGTGGAGGGACAGGCTACTACGAGCAGTACTTC. Based on the CDR3 plus reference TRBV2 and TRBJ2-7, the full variable domain is EPEVTQTPSHQVTQMGQEVILRCVPISNHLYFYWYRQILGQKVEFLVSFYNNEISEKSEIFDDQFSVERPDGSNFTLKIRSTKLEDSAMYFCASSGGTGYYEQYFGPGTRLTVT.

The chain carries TRBV5-6 and TRBJ1-2, with D possibly matching TRBD1 (5 bases). CDR1 is SGHDT and CDR2 is YYEEEE in the germline V gene. Trimming took off 2 bases at V and 2 bases at J, with 10 bases between the two ends. The CDR3 consists of 14 residues. The CDR3 sequence: CASSFRAGNYGYTF. DNA of the CDR3: TGTGCCAGCAGCTTCAGGGCAGGGAACTATGGCTACACCTTC.

The chain joins TRBV5-1 to TRBJ2-7, with D possibly matching TRBD2 (6 bases). This CDR3 contains 13 residues. Trimming pared 0 bases from V and 7 bases from J, leaving 11 bases between. Germline CDR1 is SGHRS and CDR2 is YFSETQ. The CDR3 DNA reads TGCGCCAGCAGCTTGGTAAGCGGGCGTGAGCAGTACTTC. Translated: CASSLVSGREQYF.

The chain couples TRBV2 to TRBJ1-1; maybe TRBD1 (6 bases). The CDR3 extends over 12 amino acids. From germline, CDR1 is SNHLY and CDR2 FYNNEI. V lost 5 bases and J 8 bases, leaving 12 bases between the germline ends. This CDR3 is CASSWDNQEAFF. In DNA, the CDR3 is TGTGCCAGCAGTTGGGACAACCAAGAAGCTTTCTTT.

CDR3 region: CASSLGRVGQAYNSPLHF. CDR3 bases: TGCGCCAGCAGCTTGGGTAGAGTCGGACAGGCTTATAATTCACCCCTCCACTTT. The chain recombines TRBV5-1 with TRBJ1-6; 7 bases are shared with TRBD1. This CDR3 is 18 amino acids long. The junction had 10 bases not matched to a gene; V was cut back by 0 bases and J by 4 bases. CDR1 and CDR2 from the germline V gene are SGHRS and YFSETQ.

The genes are TRBV11-2 and TRBJ1-4; D is perhaps TRBD1 (6 bases). The ends were cut back, 3 bases at V and 7 bases at J, with 12 bases in the middle. Germline V CDR1 and CDR2: SGHAT, FQNNGV. The CDR3 is made up of 14 amino acids. CDR3: CASSLNRVTEKLFF. The DNA of the CDR3 is TGTGCCAGCAGCTTGAACAGGGTTACTGAAAAACTGTTTTTT. Drawing the rest from reference TRBV11-2 and TRBJ1-4, the complete variable domain is EAGVAQSPRYKIIEKRQSVAFWCNPISGHATLYWYQQILGQGPKLLIQFQNNGVVDDSQLPKDRFSAERLKGVDSTLKIQPAKLEDSAVYLCASSLNRVTEKLFFGSGTQLSVL.

This clone was observed a single time. The chain is built from TRBV5-5 and TRBJ1-6; tentatively, D is TRBD1 (6 bases). CDR3 length: 14 amino acids. The germline CDR1 and CDR2 sequences are SGHKS and YYEKEE (reference sequence). V gave up 0 bases and J gave up 6 bases, with 7 bases separating them. The CDR3 region has the DNA TGTGCCAGCAGCTTGGGGGACATTAATTCACCCCTCCACTTT. Its protein is CASSLGDINSPLHF. The full variable domain, with the rest looked up from reference TRBV5-5 and TRBJ1-6, is DAGVTQSPTHLIKTRGQQVTLRCSPISGHKSVSWYQQVLGQGPQFIFQYYEKEERGRGNFPDRFSARQFPNYSSELNVNALLLGDSALYLCASSLGDINSPLHFGNGTRLTVT.

The rearrangement uses TRBV11-2 and TRBJ1-3; D perhaps matches TRBD1 (6 bases). The V end lost 3 bases, the J end lost 9 bases, and 18 bases lay between the germline ends. In germline, CDR1 is SGHAT, CDR2 FQNNGV. The CDR3 consists of 15 residues. The CDR3 DNA reads as TGTGCCAGCAGCTTCAACTCCGACAGGAGTGGCACCATATATTTT. Translated, it gives CASSFNSDRSGTIYF.

This rearrangement joins TRBV5-1 to TRBJ1-6; D may be TRBD1 (6 bases). Trimming stripped 4 bases from V and 7 bases from J, with 12 bases between. CDR3 length: 14 amino acids. Germline CDR1 SGHRS, CDR2 YFSETQ. The CDR3 loop reads CASSPAGANSPLHF. The CDR3 DNA follows: TGCGCCAGCAGCCCGGCGGGGGCCAATTCACCCCTCCACTTT.

This chain connects TRBV25-1 to TRBJ1-2, with D perhaps matching TRBD1 (5 bases). The CDR3 extends over 12 amino acids. Germline CDR1 is MGHDK and CDR2 is SYGVNS. V dropped 8 bases and J dropped 3 bases, with 10 bases sitting between them. The CDR3 protein is CASYDSYYGYTF. The CDR3 bases are TGTGCCAGCTACGACAGTTACTATGGCTACACCTTC.

This clone was observed once. The rearrangement links TRBV2 to TRBJ2-3; D uncertain. The CDR3 runs 13 residues. V was cut by 3 bases and J by 0 bases, with 4 bases left in between. The germline V gene encodes CDR1 SNHLY and CDR2 FYNNEI. CDR3 nucleotides: TGTGCCAGCAGTGATGGCAGCACAGATACGCAGTATTTT. This encodes CASSDGSTDTQYF.

The rearrangement links TRBV4-1 to TRBJ2-5; 12 bases align to TRBD2. CDR1 is MGHRA and CDR2 is YSYEKL in the germline V gene. V trimming: 4 bases; J trimming: 0 bases; junction bases outside the gene matches: 9. This CDR3 region has 18 residues. The CDR3 here is CASSRRLAGALYQETQYF. The CDR3 region has the DNA TGCGCCAGCAGCCGAAGACTAGCGGGAGCACTCTACCAAGAGACCCAGTACTTC.

The gene calls are TRBV12-3 or TRBV12-4 and TRBJ2-1, with D unclear. The V gene lost 6 bases and the J gene lost 8 bases, with 8 bases spanning the gap. This CDR3 is built from 11 residues. This CDR3 is CASRARYEQFF. The CDR3 nucleotides read TGTGCCAGCAGAGCCCGGTATGAGCAGTTCTTC.